The source of this T cell receptor beta chain is a study of blood T cell repertoires in COVID-19. This CDR3 has 15 residues. CDR1 GTSNPN and CDR2 SVGIG come from the germline V gene (reference sequence). Trimming took 1 base from V and 0 from J, leaving 13 bases between them. The table came from immunoSEQ multiplex PCR; TCRdb's copy has only in-frame clones and leaves some out. The repertoire has hundreds of thousands of clones, around 88% of them found once; the top ten carry about 6.1%. The clonotype comes from a woman aged 40 to 50 who had recovered from COVID-19. The sequenced sample was PBMCs or T cells enriched from blood (not recorded which). The chain is built from TRBV30 and TRBJ2-7; possible D gene TRBD2, 6 bases. Written as DNA, the CDR3 is TGTGCCTGGAGTGCGATCCGGGACTTCTCCTACGAGCAGTACTTC. Its protein product is CAWSAIRDFSYEQYF.